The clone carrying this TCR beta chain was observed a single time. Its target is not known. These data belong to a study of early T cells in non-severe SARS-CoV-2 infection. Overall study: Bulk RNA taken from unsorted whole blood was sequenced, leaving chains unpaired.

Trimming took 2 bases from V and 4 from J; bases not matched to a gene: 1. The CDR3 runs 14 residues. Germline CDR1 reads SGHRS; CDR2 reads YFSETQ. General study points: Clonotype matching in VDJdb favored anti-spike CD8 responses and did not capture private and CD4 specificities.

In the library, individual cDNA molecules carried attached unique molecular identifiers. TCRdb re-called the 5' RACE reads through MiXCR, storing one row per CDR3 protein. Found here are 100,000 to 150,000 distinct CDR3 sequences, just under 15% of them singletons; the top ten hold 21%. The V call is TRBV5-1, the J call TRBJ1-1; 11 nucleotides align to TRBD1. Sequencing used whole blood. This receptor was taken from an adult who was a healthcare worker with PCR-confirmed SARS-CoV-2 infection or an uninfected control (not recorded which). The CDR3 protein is CASSFGTGGTEAFF. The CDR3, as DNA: TGCGCCAGCAGCTTCGGGACAGGGGGCACTGAAGCTTTCTTT.